Shown below are 3 T cell receptor beta chains from a single sample sequenced in a study of blood T cells in healthy people across ages. PCR was performed a second time for about 7 to 11 cycles using a sample-barcoded 5' primer and a J-beta primer mix. TCRdb reprocessed the 5' RACE reads with MiXCR, giving one entry per CDR3 protein. Here the sample spans 1.2 million to 1.5 million distinct CDR3 sequences, roughly 40% being singletons. Sample: blood. Receptors were obtained from a woman aged 18-30 years in good health.

This clonotype was found a few times. The chain couples TRBV11-1 to TRBJ2-5; D perhaps matches TRBD1 (6 bases). CDR1 and CDR2 from the germline V gene are SGHAT and FQDESV (reference sequence). This CDR3 comprises 16 residues. The V end was cut by 3 bases, the J end by 2 bases, with 16 bases between. The CDR3 protein is CASSFGTHSSQETQYF. The CDR3 region has the DNA TGTGCCAGCAGCTTTGGGACACATAGTAGTCAAGAGACCCAGTACTTC. Filled out from reference TRBV11-1 and TRBJ2-5, the complete variable domain reads EAEVAQSPRYKITEKSQAVAFWCDPISGHATLYWYRQILGQGPELLVQFQDESVVDDSQLPKDRFSAERLKGVDSTLKIQPAELGDSAMYLCASSFGTHSSQETQYFGPGTRLLVL.

With regard to this clonotype: One junction end does not reproduce the germline sequence, and a read error may be involved. The chain employs TRBV20-1 and TRBJ2-1; possibly TRBD1 for D (5 bases). This CDR3 contains 14 residues. Germline CDR1 reads DFQATT; CDR2 reads SNEGSKA (reference sequence). The DNA of the CDR3 is TGCAGTGCTAGAGGGGGCAGCTCCCACAATGAGCAGTTCTTC. Amino acid sequence: CSARGGSSHNEQFF.

V is TRBV14 and J is TRBJ1-4; a possible D gene is TRBD1 (5 bases). CDR3 length equals 14 residues. V lost 4 bases to trimming and J lost 11 bases, with 17 bases between them. Germline V gives CDR1 SGHDN, CDR2 FVKESK. The CDR3 DNA reads TGTGCCAGCAGCCTCGCTGGGGGGACGGGCAAACTGTTTTTT. Its protein is CASSLAGGTGKLFF.